Listed below are T cell receptor beta chains from one sample, sequenced in a study of cytomegalovirus exposure and HLA in healthy donors. Assay used: immunoSEQ multiplex PCR; TCRdb lists only in-frame clones, some missing. Of some 180,000 clones listed, around three quarters are singletons. Material: PBMCs. These receptors were taken from a man aged 25-40 years in good health and CMV-seronegative. CDR3s leave out the opening cysteine and the closing phenylalanine or tryptophan.

V: TRBV28
length: 20
CDR3: ASSSKPKSSGLWGPYTGELF

V: TRBV27
length: 12
CDR3: ASKVLAVSYEQY

V: TRBV5-4
length: 13
CDR3: ASSLGLAGSYEQY

V: TRBV7-9
length: 9
CDR3: ASRETDTQY

V: TRBV7-2
length: 13
CDR3: ASSLGGRGTGELF

V: TRBV27
length: 13
CDR3: ASSLNGGSGNTIY

V: TRBV7-9
length: 14
CDR3: ASSPRDRLSTDTQY

V: TRBV6-6
length: 13
CDR3: ASSYSSSGTYEQY

V: TRBV10-3
length: 9
CDR3: AISEEMQQY

V: TRBV29-1
length: 13
CDR3: SVELSSGVSYEQY

V: TRBV4-2
length: 14
CDR3: ASSQDESGSTYEQY

V: TRBV15
length: 14
CDR3: ATSKTAGASSYEQY

V: TRBV5-5
length: 12
CDR3: ASIGTGIEETQY